This T cell receptor beta chain derives from a study of blood T cell repertoires in COVID-19. Original data processing: Amplification of reference gene primers was used by the study to estimate nucleated cell counts. Repertoires were generated with immunoSEQ multiplex PCR, while TCRdb's copy carries only in-frame clones and drops some. V and J calls and clone size are given by that table; D and trimming were obtained from the DNA. The data hold about 360,000 clones, with about 90% observed a single time. In its sample, this clone was seen a few times. The CDR3 has 14 amino acids. V lost 0 bases and J 5 bases, leaving 10 bases between the germline ends. The germline gives CDR1 LNHNV, CDR2 YYDKDF (reference sequence).

What was sequenced was PBMCs or T cells enriched from blood (not recorded which). The receptor's source is a man in his forties in a cohort exposed to, infected with or recovered from COVID-19 (not recorded which). The chain recombines TRBV15 with TRBJ1-2, with D unresolved. CDR3 DNA: TGTGCCACCAGCAGAGATCGGTCCGAATATGGCTACACCTTC. Protein: CATSRDRSEYGYTF. The full variable domain, its missing parts supplied by reference TRBV15 and TRBJ1-2, is DAMVIQNPRYQVTQFGKPVTLSCSQTLNHNVMYWYQQKSSQAPKLLFHYYDKDFNNEADTPDNFQSRRPNTSFCFLDIRSPGLGDTAMYLCATSRDRSEYGYTFGSGTRLTVV.